This T cell receptor (beta chain) originates from a study of beta chain features in type 1 diabetes. About the study: Cell yields, gender and age were comparable in patients and healthy donors.

The V end lost 5 bases, the J end lost 8 bases, and 15 bases lay between the germline ends. The germline V gene has CDR1 SEHNR and CDR2 FQNEAQ (reference sequence). The CDR3 totals 14 residues. As to this clone: Its antigen is not known.

Of the isolated RNA, all was reverse transcribed, and so the sequenced material was expressed TCRB transcripts. Data came from immunoSEQ multiplex PCR; TCRdb stores just in-frame clones and leaves some out. There are roughly 290,000 clones in the sample; roughly 15% occur only once, and around 0.015% lies in the top ten. Findings and caveats of the study: All four CD4+ subsets of Type 1 diabetes patients contained TCRB CDR3s that were moderately but significantly shorter.

This TCR was sampled from a man between 18 and 35 years old with type 1 diabetes. This chain uses TRBV7-9 with TRBJ1-4; D perhaps matches TRBD1 (6 bases). Material: naive CD4+ T cells from blood. Here the CDR3 reads CASSPQQGDEKLFF. For the CDR3, the DNA is TGTGCCAGCAGCCCCCAACAGGGCGACGAAAAACTGTTTTTT.